The rows below give T cell receptor beta chains drawn from one sample of a study of shared clonotypes between healthy human individuals. Assay used: immunoSEQ multiplex PCR; TCRdb lists only in-frame clones, some missing. The sample has 1.5 million to 2.5 million clones, roughly 94% seen once; the top ten hold 1% to 1.5%. The sample taken for sequencing was naive CD8+ T cells sorted from blood. The origin of the receptors is a man aged 18 to 29 in good health. Both conserved end residues are part of each CDR3. D genes are given only for firm matches. The listing skips clone size in some rows; elsewhere it reads once, few, many or a size class.

>TRBV6-6|NA|NA|TRBJ1-5
TGTGCCAGCAGCGACACCTTAAATCAGCCCCAGCATTTT
CASSDTLNQPQHF
>TRBV29-1|NA|TRBD1|TRBJ1-1
TGCAGCGTTGAGCAGGGACAGGCTGACACTGAAGCTTTCTTT
CSVEQGQADTEAFF
>TRBV28|few|NA|TRBJ1-5
TGTGCCAGCAGCCCCCCAGAGGCAGGGGCAAGTCAGCCCCAGCATTTT
CASSPPEAGASQPQHF
>TRBV5-1|NA|NA|TRBJ2-7
TGCGCCAGCAGCTTGGTACCAGAGTTGGAGGGGCAGTACTTC
CASSLVPELEGQYF
>TRBV6-1|NA|TRBD1|TRBJ2-7
TGTGCCAGCAGTGAAACTGGACAGGGGACGAACGAGCAGTACTTC
CASSETGQGTNEQYF
>TRBV13|NA|NA|TRBJ1-1
TGTGCCAGCAGCTTCGTGAGGACATTGAACACTGAAGCTTTCTTT
CASSFVRTLNTEAFF
>TRBV27|NA|NA|TRBJ1-1
TGTGCCAGCAGTTTATCGTCGGGGACGACTGAAGCTTTCTTT
CASSLSSGTTEAFF
>TRBV19|NA|NA|TRBJ2-7
TGTGCCAGTAGTATAGCACAGTGGGACTACGAGCAGTACTTC
CASSIAQWDYEQYF
>TRBV28|NA|TRBD2|TRBJ2-7
TGTGCCAGCAACTATGATGGGGGGGACTACGAGCAGTACTTC
CASNYDGGDYEQYF
>TRBV30|few|NA|TRBJ2-2
TGTGCCTGGAGTGTACCCGGGGAGCTGTTTTTT
CAWSVPGELFF
>TRBV19|NA|NA|TRBJ2-3
TGTGCCAGTAGTATTGGGGGAGATACGCAGTATTTT
CASSIGGDTQYF
>TRBV5-1|NA|NA|TRBJ2-5
TGCGCCAGCAGCTTTGAGTCTCGACAAGAGACCCAGTACTTC
CASSFESRQETQYF
>TRBV28|NA|NA|TRBJ2-3
TGTGCCAGCAGTTTCATAGGGGAGGAGGGAGATACGCAGTATTTT
CASSFIGEEGDTQYF
>TRBV4-3|NA|TRBD1|TRBJ2-1
TGCGCCAGCAGCCAGACCGGGACAGGGACATCCGATGAGCAGTTCTTC
CASSQTGTGTSDEQFF
>TRBV7-9|NA|TRBD2|TRBJ2-1
TGTGCCAGCAGCAACGCAGCGGGGGGTGAGCAGTTCTTC
CASSNAAGGEQFF
>TRBV10-3|NA|NA|TRBJ2-7
TGTGCCACGCTTCGGGAGGGGGCCGCCTACGAGCAGTACTTC
CATLREGAAYEQYF
>TRBV27|NA|TRBD2|TRBJ2-3
TGTGCCAGCAGTCTACTAGCGGGAGGGCCCGCAGATACGCAGTATTTT
CASSLLAGGPADTQYF
>TRBV5-4|once|NA|TRBJ2-6
TGTGCCAGCAGCTTGGAAGGGACCCCTGGGGCCAACGTCCTGACTTTC
CASSLEGTPGANVLTF
>TRBV27|NA|NA|TRBJ2-7
TGTGCCAGCAGCCGATCGGGGGTCGACGAGCAGTACTTC
CASSRSGVDEQYF
>TRBV9|NA|NA|TRBJ1-3
TGTGCCAGCAGTGCCTCGGTTGTATCCGGAAACACCATATATTTT
CASSASVVSGNTIYF
>TRBV9|NA|NA|TRBJ2-3
TGTGCCAGCAGCGCCGGGACTCACTACACAGATACGCAGTATTTT
CASSAGTHYTDTQYF
>TRBV10-1|NA|NA|TRBJ2-2
TGCGCCAGCAGTGAGCCCCGGGATTCGAACACCGGGGAGCTGTTTTTT
CASSEPRDSNTGELFF
>TRBV11-2|NA|NA|TRBJ2-7
TGTGCCAGCAGCCACCACCGGGAGATCTACGAGCAGTACTTC
CASSHHREIYEQYF
>TRBV7-9|NA|NA|TRBJ2-2
TGTGCCAGCAGCTTAACCCTGGGGGGGAACACCGGGGAGCTGTTTTTT
CASSLTLGGNTGELFF
>TRBV7-9|NA|TRBD1|TRBJ1-1
TGTGCCAGCAGCCCATGGGACAGATCTAACACTGAAGCTTTCTTT
CASSPWDRSNTEAFF
>TRBV27|NA|NA|TRBJ2-3
TGTGCCAGCAGCGGAACAGCGCCTAGCACAGATACGCAGTATTTT
CASSGTAPSTDTQYF
>TRBV5-4|NA|NA|TRBJ2-7
TGTGCCAGCAGCTTTGGACTTAGCTCCTACGAGCAGTACTTC
CASSFGLSSYEQYF
>TRBV6-1|NA|TRBD1|TRBJ2-5
TGTGCCAGCAGCACACCTTGGGACAGCCAAGAGACCCAGTACTTC
CASSTPWDSQETQYF
>TRBV28|NA|NA|TRBJ1-1
TGTGCCAGCAGCGACAGGTTGAACACTGAAGCTTTCTTT
CASSDRLNTEAFF
>TRBV6-1|NA|NA|TRBJ2-2
TGTGCCAGCAGTGAACTGCTAGATGCGAACACCGGGGAGCTGTTTTTT
CASSELLDANTGELFF
>TRBV6-1|NA|TRBD1|TRBJ2-7
TGTGCCAGCAGGGCCCTAGGGGGCACCTACGAGCAGTACTTC
CASRALGGTYEQYF
>TRBV29-1|few|NA|TRBJ1-2
TGCAGCGTGATGACAGGCCTTGGCTACACCTTC
CSVMTGLGYTF
>TRBV30|NA|TRBD2|TRBJ2-1
TGTGCCTGGAGTCATAAGCGGGAGTTTTTGTACAATGAGCAGTTCTTC
CAWSHKREFLYNEQFF
>TRBV30|NA|TRBD1|TRBJ2-3
TGTGCCTGGGTCACCGGGACAGGGGCATTGGATACGCAGTATTTT
CAWVTGTGALDTQYF
>TRBV19|NA|NA|TRBJ2-1
TGTGCCAGTAGCCAATACGGTGGTAATGAGCAGTTCTTC
CASSQYGGNEQFF
>TRBV7-9|NA|NA|TRBJ2-5
TGTGCCAGCAGCTTAAGTGAACAAGAGACCCAGTACTTC
CASSLSEQETQYF
>TRBV4-1|NA|NA|TRBJ1-1
TGCGCCAGCAGCCAAGTCCCAGGGACGGAGGAAGGTGGCACTGAAGCTTTCTTT
CASSQVPGTEEGGTEAFF
>TRBV7-9|NA|TRBD2|TRBJ2-3
TGTGCCAGCAGCTTAAACCGAGCGGGGGCGTTCACAGATACGCAGTATTTT
CASSLNRAGAFTDTQYF
>TRBV6-5|NA|TRBD2|TRBJ2-1
TGTGCCAGCAGTTACGGGGAGGGTAGCTCCTACAATGAGCAGTTCTTC
CASSYGEGSSYNEQFF
>TRBV7-9|NA|NA|TRBJ2-7
TGTGCCAGCAGCCCTACAGCCCCGCCGGTCTCTTACGAGCAGTACTTC
CASSPTAPPVSYEQYF
>TRBV6-5|NA|NA|TRBJ2-1
TGTGCCAGCAGTCCCGGCTCAGGGGCTTACAATGAGCAGTTCTTC
CASSPGSGAYNEQFF
>TRBV4-1|once|NA|TRBJ2-2
TGCGCCAGCAGCCTTACGTTGGGGCTCACCGGGGAGCTGTTTTTT
CASSLTLGLTGELFF
>TRBV6-5|NA|TRBD2|TRBJ2-7
TGTGCCAGCAGCTCCGTCGGGGCGGGAGGCGAGCAGTACTTC
CASSSVGAGGEQYF
>TRBV27|NA|TRBD1|TRBJ2-3
TGTGCCAGCACCTCGGGGACAGGGGGCACAGATACGCAGTATTTT
CASTSGTGGTDTQYF
>TRBV7-2|once|TRBD1|TRBJ2-1
TGTGCCAGCAGCTTAGCGCAGGGGGTATACAATGAGCAGTTCTTC
CASSLAQGVYNEQFF
>TRBV7-9|NA|NA|TRBJ1-5
TGTGCCAGCAGCTCTAATCGGGAGGGCAATCAGCCCCAGCATTTT
CASSSNREGNQPQHF